This note documents a single T cell receptor beta chain sequence. Antigen: not known. This sample was taken from a study of cytomegalovirus exposure and HLA in healthy donors. As for the study in general: A data release that came early held approximately 85 million unique TCRs from HLA-typed donors.

Findings and caveats of the study: In vitro confirmation showed three CMV-associated chains to be CMV antigen specific.

Use of 60 Vbeta and 13 Jbeta primers characterized the PCR. Libraries were prepared by immunoSEQ multiplex PCR; TCRdb keeps only in-frame clonotypes and omits some of them. The sample includes roughly 50,000 clones, about 81% seen only once; the top ten take about 6.8%. Germline V gene data show CDR1 as SGHKS and CDR2 as YYEKEE (reference sequence). Trimming took 4 bases from V and 3 from J; bases not matched to a gene: 13. The CDR3 consists of 16 residues. The rearrangement links TRBV5-5 to TRBJ2-7, with 7 bases fitting TRBD1. The sequence came from a young man in good health and CMV-seropositive. Sequences were obtained from PBMCs. CDR3 loop: CASSPTPGQVGYEQYF. The DNA for the CDR3 is TGTGCCAGCAGCCCGACTCCAGGACAGGTCGGCTACGAGCAGTACTTC.